This T cell receptor (beta chain) originates from a study of blood T cell repertoires in COVID-19. At the level of the study: Samples came from the United States, Italy and Spain, spanning acute and convalescent COVID-19. Sources were T cells, B-cell-depleted T cells, or PBMCs; the material itself was cDNA or gDNA.

In the authors' methods: Estimation of nucleated cell counts was performed using reference gene primer amplification. Clones were sequenced by immunoSEQ multiplex PCR, and TCRdb holds only the in-frame ones, with some missing. The V and J calls and the clone size are those of that table, but D and trimming were determined from the DNA. This sample carries around 180,000 clones, approximately 90% of them seen once, and the ten largest clones take under 2.5%. The length of the CDR3 is 15 residues. The V gene lost 5 bases and the J gene lost 4 bases, with 17 bases spanning the gap. Germline V gene lookup returns CDR1 SGHTA and CDR2 FQGNSA.

Sequencing used peripheral blood. The chain has TRBV7-2 and TRBJ1-2; the D gene is possibly TRBD1 (6 bases). This TCR came from a man in his sixties or seventies with active or convalescent COVID-19. Here the CDR3 reads CASSPTLDRSYGYTF. The CDR3 DNA reads TGTGCCAGCAGCCCGACCCTAGACAGGTCCTATGGCTACACCTTC.